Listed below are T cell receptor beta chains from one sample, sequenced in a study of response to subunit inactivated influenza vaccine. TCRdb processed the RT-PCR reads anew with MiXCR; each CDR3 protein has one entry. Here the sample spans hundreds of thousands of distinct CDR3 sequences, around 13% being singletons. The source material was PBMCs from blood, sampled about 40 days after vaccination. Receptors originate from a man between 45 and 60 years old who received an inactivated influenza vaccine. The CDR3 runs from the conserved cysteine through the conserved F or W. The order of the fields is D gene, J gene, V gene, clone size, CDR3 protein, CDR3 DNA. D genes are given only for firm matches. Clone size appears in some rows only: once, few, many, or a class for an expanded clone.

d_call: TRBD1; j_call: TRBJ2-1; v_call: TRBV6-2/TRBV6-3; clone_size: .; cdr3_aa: CASSLTGGAEQFF; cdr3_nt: TGTGCCAGCAGTTTGACAGGGGGCGCTGAGCAGTTCTTC
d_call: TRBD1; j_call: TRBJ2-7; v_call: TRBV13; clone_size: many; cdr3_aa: CASSSGVAGGSYEQYF; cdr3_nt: TGTGCCAGCAGCTCAGGAGTCGCAGGGGGTAGCTACGAGCAGTACTTC
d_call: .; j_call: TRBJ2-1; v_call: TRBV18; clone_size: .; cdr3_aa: CASSPRFGDEQFF; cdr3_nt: TGTGCCAGCTCACCAAGATTCGGGGATGAGCAGTTCTTC
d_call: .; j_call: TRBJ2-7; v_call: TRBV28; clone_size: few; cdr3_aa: CASSIPTVTYEQYF; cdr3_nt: TGTGCCAGCAGTATCCCTACCGTTACCTACGAGCAGTACTTC
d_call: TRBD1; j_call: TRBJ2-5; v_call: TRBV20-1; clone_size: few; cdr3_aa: CSARESTGRETQYF; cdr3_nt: TGCAGTGCTAGAGAGTCGACAGGGAGAGAGACCCAGTACTTC
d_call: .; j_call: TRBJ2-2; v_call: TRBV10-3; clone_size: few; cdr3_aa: CAASFAGELFF; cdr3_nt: TGTGCCGCCTCTTTCGCCGGGGAGCTGTTTTTT
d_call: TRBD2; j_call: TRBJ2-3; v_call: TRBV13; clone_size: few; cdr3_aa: CASSLGLAGGRGTDTQYF; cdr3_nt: TGTGCCAGCAGCTTAGGACTAGCGGGAGGTCGGGGCACAGATACGCAGTATTTT
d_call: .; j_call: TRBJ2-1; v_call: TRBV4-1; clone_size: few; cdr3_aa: CASSQGDNFLADYNEQFF; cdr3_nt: TGCGCCAGCAGCCAAGGGGATAATTTTCTAGCAGACTACAATGAGCAGTTCTTC
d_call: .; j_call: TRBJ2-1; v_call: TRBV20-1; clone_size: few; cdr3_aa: CSATGYNEQFF; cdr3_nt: TGCAGTGCTACAGGGTACAATGAGCAGTTCTTC
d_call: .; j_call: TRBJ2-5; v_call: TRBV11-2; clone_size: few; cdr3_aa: CASSFGLAKETQYF; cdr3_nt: TGTGCCAGCAGCTTCGGACTGGCTAAAGAGACCCAGTACTTC
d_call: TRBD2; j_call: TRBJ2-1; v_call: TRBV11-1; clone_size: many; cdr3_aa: CASSLPSGSGGNEQFF; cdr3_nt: TGTGCCAGCAGCCTCCCGAGCGGGAGCGGGGGCAATGAGCAGTTCTTC
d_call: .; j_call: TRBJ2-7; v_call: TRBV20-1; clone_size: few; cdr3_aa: CSASYFRGGSYEQYF; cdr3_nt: TGCAGTGCCAGTTATTTCCGAGGGGGTTCCTACGAGCAGTACTTC
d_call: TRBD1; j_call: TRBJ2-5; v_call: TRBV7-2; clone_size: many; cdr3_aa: CASSLTGGQETQYF; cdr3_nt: TGTGCCAGCAGCTTGACAGGGGGCCAAGAGACCCAGTACTTC
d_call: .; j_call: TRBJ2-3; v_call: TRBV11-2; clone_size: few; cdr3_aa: CASSLQLRGSTDTQYF; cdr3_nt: TGTGCCAGCAGCTTACAGCTCCGAGGGAGCACAGATACGCAGTATTTT
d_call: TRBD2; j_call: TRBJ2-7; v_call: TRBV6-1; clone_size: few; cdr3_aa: CASKGLAENYEQYF; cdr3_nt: TGTGCCAGCAAAGGACTAGCGGAGAACTACGAGCAGTACTTC
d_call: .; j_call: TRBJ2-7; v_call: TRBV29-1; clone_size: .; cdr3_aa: CSTLAEQYF; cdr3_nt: TGCAGTACCCTTGCCGAGCAGTACTTC
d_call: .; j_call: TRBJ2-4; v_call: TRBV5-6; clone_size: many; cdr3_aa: CASSSRNIQYF; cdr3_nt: TGTGCCAGCAGCTCTAGGAACATTCAGTACTTC
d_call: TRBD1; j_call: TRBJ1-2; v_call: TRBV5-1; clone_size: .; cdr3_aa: CASSLDRPSNGYTF; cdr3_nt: TGCGCCAGCAGTTTGGACAGGCCTTCCAATGGCTACACCTTC
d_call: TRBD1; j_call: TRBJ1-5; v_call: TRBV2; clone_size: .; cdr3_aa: CASSPNRGSQPQHF; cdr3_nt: TGTGCCAGCAGTCCCAACAGGGGTTCACAGCCCCAGCATTTT
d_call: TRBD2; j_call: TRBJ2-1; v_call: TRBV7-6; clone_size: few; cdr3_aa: CASSANPPGLAANEQFF; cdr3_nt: TGTGCCAGCAGCGCCAACCCGCCGGGACTAGCCGCGAATGAGCAGTTCTTC
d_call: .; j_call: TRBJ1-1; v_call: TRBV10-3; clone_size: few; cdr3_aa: CAMNRDKNTEAFF; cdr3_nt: TGTGCCATGAACCGGGACAAGAACACTGAAGCTTTCTTT
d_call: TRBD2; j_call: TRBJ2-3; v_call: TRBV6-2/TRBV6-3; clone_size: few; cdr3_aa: CASSYLNSGTSTDTQYF; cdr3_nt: TGTGCCAGCAGTTACCTAAATAGCGGGACAAGCACAGATACGCAGTATTTT
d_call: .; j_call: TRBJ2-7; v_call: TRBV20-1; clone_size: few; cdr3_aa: CSANIVYEQYF; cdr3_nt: TGCAGTGCCAACATCGTCTACGAGCAGTACTTC
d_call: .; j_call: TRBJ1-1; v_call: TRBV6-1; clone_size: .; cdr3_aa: CASSNQGGSTEAFF; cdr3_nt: TGTGCCAGCAGTAACCAAGGCGGGTCCACTGAAGCTTTCTTT
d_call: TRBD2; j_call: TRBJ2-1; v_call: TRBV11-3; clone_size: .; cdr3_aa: CASSPSGGAGEQFF; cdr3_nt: TGTGCCAGCAGCCCTAGCGGGGGGGCCGGGGAGCAGTTCTTC
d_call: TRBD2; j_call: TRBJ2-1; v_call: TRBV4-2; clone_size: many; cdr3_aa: CASSQDLREGLYNEQFF; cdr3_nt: TGTGCCAGCAGCCAAGATTTGCGGGAGGGCCTCTACAATGAGCAGTTCTTC
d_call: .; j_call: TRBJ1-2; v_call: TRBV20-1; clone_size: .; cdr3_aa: CSASAVGGRADGYTF; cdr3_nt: TGCAGTGCTTCGGCGGTAGGGGGACGAGCGGATGGCTACACCTTC
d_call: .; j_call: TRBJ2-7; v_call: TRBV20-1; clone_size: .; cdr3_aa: CSAREGGGTYEQYF; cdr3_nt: TGCAGTGCTAGAGAGGGGGGCGGAACCTACGAGCAGTACTTC
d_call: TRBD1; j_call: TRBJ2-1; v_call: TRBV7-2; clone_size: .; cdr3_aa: CASSSTGSNEQFF; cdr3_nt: TGTGCCAGCAGCTCGACAGGGTCCAATGAGCAGTTCTTC
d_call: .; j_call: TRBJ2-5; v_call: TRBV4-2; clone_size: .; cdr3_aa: CASSPRLGQETQYF; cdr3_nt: TGTGCCAGCAGCCCCAGACTAGGACAAGAGACCCAGTACTTC
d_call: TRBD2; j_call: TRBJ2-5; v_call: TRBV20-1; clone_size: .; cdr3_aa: CSASTAGGLETQYF; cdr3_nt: TGCAGTGCTAGCACAGCGGGGGGGTTAGAGACCCAGTACTTC
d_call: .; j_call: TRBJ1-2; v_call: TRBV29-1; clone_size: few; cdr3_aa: CSAGTQGSYGYTF; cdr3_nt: TGCAGCGCCGGTACACAGGGATCCTATGGCTACACCTTC
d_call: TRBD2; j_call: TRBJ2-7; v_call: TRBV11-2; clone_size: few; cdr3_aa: CASSSDGTSGSRWGYEQYF; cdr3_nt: TGTGCCAGCAGCTCGGACGGGACTAGCGGGAGTCGGTGGGGCTACGAGCAGTACTTC
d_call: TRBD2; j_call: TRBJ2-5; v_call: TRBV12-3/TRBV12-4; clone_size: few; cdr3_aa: CASSFFPAGGPQTQYF; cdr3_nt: TGTGCCAGCAGTTTCTTCCCGGCGGGAGGGCCGCAGACCCAGTACTTC
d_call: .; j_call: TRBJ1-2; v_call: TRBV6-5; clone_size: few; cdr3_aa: CASSYSGLYGYTF; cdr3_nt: TGTGCCAGCAGTTACTCCGGTCTCTATGGCTACACCTTC
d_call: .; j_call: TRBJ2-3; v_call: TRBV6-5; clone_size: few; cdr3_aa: CASAGGDTQYF; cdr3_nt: TGTGCCAGTGCCGGTGGGGATACGCAGTATTTT
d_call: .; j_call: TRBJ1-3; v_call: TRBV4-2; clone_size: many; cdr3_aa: CASSQDLFPRRNSGNTIYF; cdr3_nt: TGTGCCAGCAGCCAAGATCTGTTTCCCCGCAGAAATTCTGGAAACACCATATATTTT
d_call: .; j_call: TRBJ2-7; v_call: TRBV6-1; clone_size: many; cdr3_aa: CAGSTFGYEQYF; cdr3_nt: TGTGCCGGGTCTACCTTTGGCTACGAGCAGTACTTC
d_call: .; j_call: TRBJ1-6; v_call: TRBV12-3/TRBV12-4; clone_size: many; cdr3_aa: CASKQGNSPLHF; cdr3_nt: TGTGCCAGCAAACAGGGTAATTCACCCCTCCACTTT
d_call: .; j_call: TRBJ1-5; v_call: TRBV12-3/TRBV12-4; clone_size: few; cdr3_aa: CASSLDGGSGPQHF; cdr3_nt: TGTGCCAGCAGCCTCGACGGTGGGAGCGGGCCCCAGCATTTT
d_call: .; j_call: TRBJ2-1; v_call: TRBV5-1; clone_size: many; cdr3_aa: CASSYPPGDPSYNEQFF; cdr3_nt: TGCGCCAGCAGCTACCCTCCCGGAGATCCGTCCTACAATGAGCAGTTCTTC
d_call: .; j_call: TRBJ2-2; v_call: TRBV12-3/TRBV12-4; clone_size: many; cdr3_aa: CASSLRAWGTGELFF; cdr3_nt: TGTGCCAGCAGTTTAAGGGCTTGGGGAACCGGGGAGCTGTTTTTT
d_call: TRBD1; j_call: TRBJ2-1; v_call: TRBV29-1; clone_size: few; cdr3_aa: CSVEPLGQGVNNEQFF; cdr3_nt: TGCAGCGTGGAACCTTTGGGACAGGGAGTGAACAATGAGCAGTTCTTC
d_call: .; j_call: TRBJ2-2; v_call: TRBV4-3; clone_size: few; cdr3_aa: CASSQEATNTGELFF; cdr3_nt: TGCGCCAGCAGCCAAGAGGCAACCAACACCGGGGAGCTGTTTTTT
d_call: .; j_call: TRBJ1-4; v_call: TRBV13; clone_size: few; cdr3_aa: CASSGSDTIATNEKLFF; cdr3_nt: TGTGCCAGCAGCGGCTCGGACACCATCGCAACTAATGAAAAACTGTTTTTT
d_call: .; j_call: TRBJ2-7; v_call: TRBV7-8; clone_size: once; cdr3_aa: CASSLRVGGSYEQYF; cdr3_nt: TGTGCCAGCAGCTTACGGGTAGGGGGCTCCTACGAGCAGTACTTC
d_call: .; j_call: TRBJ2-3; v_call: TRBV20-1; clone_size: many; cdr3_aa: CSATTETRTDTQYF; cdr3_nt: TGCAGTGCTACGACAGAGACACGCACAGATACGCAGTATTTT
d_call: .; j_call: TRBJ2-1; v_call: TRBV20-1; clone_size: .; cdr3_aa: CSASQGTNEQFF; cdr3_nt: TGCAGTGCCTCCCAGGGTACAAATGAGCAGTTCTTC
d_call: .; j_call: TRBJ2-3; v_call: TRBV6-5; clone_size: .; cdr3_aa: CASSYGQERDTQYF; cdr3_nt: TGTGCCAGCAGTTACGGCCAGGAAAGGGATACGCAGTATTTT
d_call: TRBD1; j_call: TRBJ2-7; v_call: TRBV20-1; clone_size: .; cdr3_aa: CSASAVRGGNSYEQYF; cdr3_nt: TGCAGTGCTAGCGCCGTTCGAGGGGGCAATTCCTACGAGCAGTACTTC
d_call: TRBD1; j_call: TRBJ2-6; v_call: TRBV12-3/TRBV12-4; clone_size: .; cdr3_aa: CASSPSGQGESGANVLTF; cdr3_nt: TGTGCCAGCAGTCCCTCAGGACAGGGCGAATCTGGGGCCAACGTCCTGACTTTC
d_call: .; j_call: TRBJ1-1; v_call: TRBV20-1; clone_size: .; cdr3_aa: CSAHLGGNEAFF; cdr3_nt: TGCAGTGCCCATTTGGGCGGAAATGAAGCTTTCTTT
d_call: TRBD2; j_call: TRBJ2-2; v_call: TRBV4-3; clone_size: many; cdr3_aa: CASSDGLAVPVGELFF; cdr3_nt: TGCGCCAGCAGTGACGGACTAGCCGTTCCGGTGGGGGAGCTGTTTTTT
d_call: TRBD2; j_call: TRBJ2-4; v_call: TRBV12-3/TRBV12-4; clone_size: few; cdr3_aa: CASTTGGLINIQYF; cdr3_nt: TGTGCCAGCACCACGGGGGGGTTGATAAACATTCAGTACTTC
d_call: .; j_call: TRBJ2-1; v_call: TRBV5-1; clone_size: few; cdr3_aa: CASRIFDRNEQFF; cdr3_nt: TGCGCCAGCAGGATCTTCGACAGGAATGAGCAGTTCTTC
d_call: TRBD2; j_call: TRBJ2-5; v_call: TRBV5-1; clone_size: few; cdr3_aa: CASSLGGGGPQETQYF; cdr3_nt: TGCGCCAGCAGCTTGGGAGGCGGGGGGCCGCAAGAGACCCAGTACTTC
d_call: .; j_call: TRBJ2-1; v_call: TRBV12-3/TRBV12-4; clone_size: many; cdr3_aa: CASSFLRMDNEQFF; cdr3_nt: TGTGCCAGCAGTTTCCTTAGGATGGACAATGAGCAGTTCTTC